Listed below are T cell receptor beta chains from one sample, sequenced in a study of T cell repertoires in cytomegalovirus infection. Which antigens these TCRs recognize remains unknown. TCRdb used MiXCR to reprocess the reads, holding one entry per CDR3 protein. This table has hundreds of thousands of distinct CDR3 sequences, 30% to 40% appearing once. This material consisted of cultured CD8+ T cells from PBMCs, taken from culture after CMV antigen stimulation. Receptors originate from a human donor in good health (CMV status not recorded). Some clones in this sample may be carry-over from other donors' samples. Each CDR3 is given with its conserved first and last residue. D genes are given only for firm matches. A row's size may be missing; if present it is once, few, many or a size class.

d_call,j_call,v_call,clone_size,cdr3_nt,cdr3_aa
.,TRBJ2-3,TRBV7-9,few,TGTGATGGCAGGAGAAAGACAGATACGCAGTATTTT,CDGRRKTDTQYF
TRBD1,TRBJ2-2,TRBV27,few,TGTGCCATGGGGGACAGTTCCCGAAATGCCGGGGAGCTGTTTTTT,CAMGDSSRNAGELFF
.,TRBJ2-3,TRBV6-6,few,TGTGCCAGCAGTTACCTGGACACAGATACGCAGTATTTT,CASSYLDTDTQYF
.,TRBJ2-1,TRBV28,.,TGTGCCAGCAGTTTAACATCTCTCAACAATGAGCAGTTCTTC,CASSLTSLNNEQFF
.,TRBJ2-1,TRBV7-9,few,TGTGCCAGCAGCTTAGCGCCCCCCTTCTTC,CASSLAPPFF
.,TRBJ2-1,TRBV12-3/TRBV12-4,few,TGTGCCAGCAGTTTATGGCGCCCGGACAATGAGCAGTTCTTC,CASSLWRPDNEQFF
.,TRBJ2-6,TRBV5-6,.,TGTGCCAGCAGCCTATGGGATGGGGCCTCCAGCTCTGGGGCCAACGTCCTGACTTTC,CASSLWDGASSSGANVLTF
.,TRBJ2-7,TRBV7-8,.,TGTGCCAGCAGCTCACCAGCCGCCTACGAGCAGTACTTC,CASSSPAAYEQYF
.,TRBJ2-1,TRBV27,.,TGTGCCAGCAGTTTGGCTAATGCCAACAATGAGCAGTTCTTC,CASSLANANNEQFF
.,TRBJ1-1,TRBV7-9,once,TGTGCCGGAAGGTCGGGGAAAACTGAAGCTTTCTTT,CAGRSGKTEAFF
.,TRBJ2-1,TRBV12-3/TRBV12-4,.,TGTGCCAGCAGTTTCCGGGGGACCTCCGGGGAGCAGTTCTTC,CASSFRGTSGEQFF
.,TRBJ1-2,TRBV9,.,TGTGCCAGCAGCGACCAGGTTCATGGCTACACCTTC,CASSDQVHGYTF
TRBD1,TRBJ1-5,TRBV11-2,few,TGTGCCAGCAGCTTGTTGGGACAGGGAAGCAATCAGCCCCAGCATTTT,CASSLLGQGSNQPQHF
.,TRBJ1-1,TRBV7-8,.,TGTGTCAGCAGCTTGGTGGCGAACACTGAAGCTTTCTTT,CVSSLVANTEAFF
TRBD2,TRBJ2-3,TRBV5-6,few,TGTGCCAGCAGCCCGCGCGCTAGCGGGGGCACAGATACGCAGTATTTT,CASSPRASGGTDTQYF
TRBD2,TRBJ2-5,TRBV10-3,few,TGTGCCATCAGCGAGGGACCGGACAACCAAAGGGGAGGGGAGACCCAGTACTTC,CAISEGPDNQRGGETQYF
.,TRBJ1-2,TRBV4-1,.,TGCGCCAGCAGCCAAGCGGGACGTAGGGAATTTTATGGCTACACCTTC,CASSQAGRREFYGYTF
.,TRBJ1-5,TRBV7-2,many,TGTGCCAGCAGCTTATCGGACAGCACCTTAGTGGCCCAGCATTTT,CASSLSDSTLVAQHF
TRBD2,TRBJ2-3,TRBV6-2/TRBV6-3,.,TGTGCCAGCAGTTACGTAGTCCTAGCGGGGGACACAGATACGCAGTATTTT,CASSYVVLAGDTDTQYF
.,TRBJ2-1,TRBV7-2,many,TGTGCCAGCAGCTTAGGATGGGGTGGGAATGAGCAGTTCTTC,CASSLGWGGNEQFF
.,TRBJ2-5,TRBV6-2/TRBV6-3,few,TGTGCCAGCAGAAAGGACAGCTGGAAAGAGACCCAGTACTTC,CASRKDSWKETQYF
TRBD1,TRBJ1-2,TRBV27,.,TGTGCCAGCAGTTTAATCAACAGGGGGATCGATGGCTACACCTTC,CASSLINRGIDGYTF
TRBD2,TRBJ2-1,TRBV6-2/TRBV6-3,.,TGTGCCAGCAGTTTTTACGGGACTAGCTCCTACAATGAGCAGTTCTTC,CASSFYGTSSYNEQFF
TRBD1,TRBJ2-7,TRBV20-1,.,TGCAGTGCTAGAGATAAGACAGGGGGCTACTACGAGCAGTACTTC,CSARDKTGGYYEQYF
.,TRBJ2-5,TRBV5-5,.,TGTGCCAGCAGCTTGAGGGCCCGGATAGAGACCCAGTACTTC,CASSLRARIETQYF
.,TRBJ2-3,TRBV4-1,.,TGCGCCAGCAGCCAAGACCCGCAGGGTTCAGATACGCAGTATTTT,CASSQDPQGSDTQYF
.,TRBJ1-5,TRBV7-2,.,TGTGCCAGCAGCTTAGATCCCCACAGGTTCTGGCCCCAGCATTTT,CASSLDPHRFWPQHF
TRBD1,TRBJ1-2,TRBV5-4,.,TGTGCCAGCAGCCCGAACATAGGGGGCTTTGGCTACACCTTC,CASSPNIGGFGYTF
TRBD2,TRBJ2-1,TRBV7-3,many,TGTGCCAGCAGCCGTAGCGGGGGGACCCGCGCTGAGCAGTTCTTC,CASSRSGGTRAEQFF
.,TRBJ2-1,TRBV27,few,TGTGCCAGCAAACCTAGCTCGTTCAATGAGCAGTTCTTC,CASKPSSFNEQFF
.,TRBJ2-6,TRBV29-1,.,TGCAGCACCTGGGATGTCCACTCTGGGGCCAACGTCCTGACTTTC,CSTWDVHSGANVLTF
.,TRBJ1-1,TRBV29-1,.,TGCAGCGTTGCAGGGATGGGGACTGAAGCTTTCTTT,CSVAGMGTEAFF
.,TRBJ2-2,TRBV6-5,.,TGTGCCAGCAGTTATGATCAGGCGAACACCGGGGAGCTGTTTTTT,CASSYDQANTGELFF
.,TRBJ1-2,TRBV29-1,.,TGCAGCGTTGAAGATCGGCAGGGCTACACCTTC,CSVEDRQGYTF
TRBD1,TRBJ1-2,TRBV4-2,.,TGTGCCAGCAGCCAGCCCGGACAGGGTAGGGATGGCTACACCTTC,CASSQPGQGRDGYTF
.,TRBJ2-5,TRBV28,few,TGTGCCAGCAAACTACAGGGAAGGTCGGAGACCCAGTACTTC,CASKLQGRSETQYF
.,TRBJ1-5,TRBV27,few,TGTGCCAGCACCCCTCTAGGGTCGGAGCAGCCCCAGCATTTT,CASTPLGSEQPQHF
TRBD1,TRBJ1-1,TRBV5-6,once,TGTGCCAGCAGTGCGGTAGGACAGGGGCGGACTGAAGCTTTCTTT,CASSAVGQGRTEAFF
.,TRBJ2-3,TRBV27,.,TGTGCCAGCAGGCCGACGGAAACAGATACGCAGTATTTT,CASRPTETDTQYF
.,TRBJ2-1,TRBV6-5,.,TGTGCCAGCAGTTACACCCGAACACCCTCCTCCTACAATGAGCAGTTCTTC,CASSYTRTPSSYNEQFF
.,TRBJ1-3,TRBV28,.,TGTGCCAGCAGTTTAACCCAGATCAATTCCCCGAGCTCTGGAAACACCATATATTTT,CASSLTQINSPSSGNTIYF
.,TRBJ1-5,TRBV27,.,TGTGCCAGCAGTTTATCTGGGGGACACCTGTCGCCCCAGCATTTT,CASSLSGGHLSPQHF
.,TRBJ1-6,TRBV19,.,TGTGCCAGTAGTATGGATCATCTGGGCCCCCTCCACTTT,CASSMDHLGPLHF
.,TRBJ1-5,TRBV19,few,TGTGCCAGTAGTAGGGGGGGGCCTAATCAGCCCCAGCATTTT,CASSRGGPNQPQHF
.,TRBJ2-5,TRBV7-2,.,TGTGCCAGCAGCTTACCAGGGAAGACCCAGTACTTC,CASSLPGKTQYF
TRBD1,TRBJ2-1,TRBV6-1,.,TGTGCCAGCAGTGACGGACAGGACCCTACACATGAGCAGTTCTTC,CASSDGQDPTHEQFF
TRBD1,TRBJ2-2,TRBV24-1,few,TGTGCCACCAGGAACAGGGGAACCGGGGAGCTGTTTTTT,CATRNRGTGELFF
.,TRBJ2-2,TRBV10-3,.,TGTGCCATCAGTGACCCCGGGGGGGGACAGGGCCCCTTTAAAGCCTTTCCCGGGGAGCTGTTTTTT,CAISDPGGGQGPFKAFPGELFF
.,TRBJ1-4,TRBV7-8,many,TGTGCCAGCAGCTTAGCCGCCCGGGTAGAGAATGAAAAACTGTTTTTT,CASSLAARVENEKLFF
TRBD1,TRBJ2-7,TRBV7-9,.,TGTGCCAGCAGCCTCACCACAGGGGCCTACGAGCAGTACTTC,CASSLTTGAYEQYF
TRBD1,TRBJ1-6,TRBV7-6,few,TGTGCCAGCAGCCCGGACAGGGCGTGGGGGGCACCCCTCCACTTT,CASSPDRAWGAPLHF
TRBD2,TRBJ2-3,TRBV6-5,.,TGTGCCAGCAGTTACTCCTCGGGGGGGATAGATACGCAGTATTTT,CASSYSSGGIDTQYF
.,TRBJ2-1,TRBV15,.,TGTGCCACCAGCAGAGTGAATGAGCAGTTCTTC,CATSRVNEQFF
TRBD1,TRBJ1-5,TRBV19,.,TGTGCCAGTAGTATATGGACAGGGGAGGATCAGCCCCAGCATTTT,CASSIWTGEDQPQHF
.,TRBJ2-1,TRBV6-1,many,TGTGCCAGCAGTCCCTGGGCGAGCTCCTACAATGAGCAGTTCTTC,CASSPWASSYNEQFF